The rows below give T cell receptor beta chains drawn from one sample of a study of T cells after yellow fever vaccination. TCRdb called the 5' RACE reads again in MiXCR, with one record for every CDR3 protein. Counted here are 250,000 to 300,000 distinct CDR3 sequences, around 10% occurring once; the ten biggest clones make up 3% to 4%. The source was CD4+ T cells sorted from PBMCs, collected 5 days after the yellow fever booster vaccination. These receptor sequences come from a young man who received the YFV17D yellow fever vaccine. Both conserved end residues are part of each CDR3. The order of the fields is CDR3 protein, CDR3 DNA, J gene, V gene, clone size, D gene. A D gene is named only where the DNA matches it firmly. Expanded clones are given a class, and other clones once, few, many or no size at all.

CDR3: CASSPEMWGGPTDTQYF
DNA: TGTGCCAGCAGCCCGGAGATGTGGGGGGGGCCCACAGATACGCAGTATTTT
J: TRBJ2-3
V: TRBV13
size: -
D: -

CDR3: CASSLAQSQGDTQYF
DNA: TGCGCCAGCAGCTTGGCTCAGTCGCAGGGAGATACGCAGTATTTT
J: TRBJ2-3
V: TRBV5-1
size: -
D: -

CDR3: CASSLVGTGNSPLHF
DNA: TGTGCCAGCAGCTTAGTCGGGACAGGGAACTCACCCCTCCACTTT
J: TRBJ1-6
V: TRBV7-2
size: -
D: TRBD1

CDR3: CASSLRGSRGYTF
DNA: TGTGCCAGCAGTCTCAGGGGATCGAGGGGCTACACCTTC
J: TRBJ1-2
V: TRBV12-3/TRBV12-4
size: many
D: -

CDR3: CASSESGGVWYGYTF
DNA: TGTGCCAGCAGTGAATCTGGTGGGGTATGGTATGGCTACACCTTC
J: TRBJ1-2
V: TRBV25-1
size: -
D: -

CDR3: CASSLNPRGGYTF
DNA: TGTGCCAGCAGTTTAAACCCTCGAGGGGGCTACACCTTC
J: TRBJ1-2
V: TRBV28
size: few
D: -

CDR3: CASSDQGSSYNEQFF
DNA: TGCGCCAGCAGTGACCAGGGGAGCTCCTACAATGAGCAGTTCTTC
J: TRBJ2-1
V: TRBV5-1
size: many
D: -

CDR3: CASSEGLHSYNEQFF
DNA: TGTGCCAGCAGTGAAGGACTCCATTCCTACAATGAGCAGTTCTTC
J: TRBJ2-1
V: TRBV25-1
size: many
D: -

CDR3: CASNSGSSYGYTF
DNA: TGTGCCAGCAACTCGGGCAGTTCCTATGGCTACACCTTC
J: TRBJ1-2
V: TRBV9
size: -
D: -

CDR3: CASSYSTETQYF
DNA: TGTGCCAGCAGTTACTCGACAGAGACCCAGTACTTC
J: TRBJ2-5
V: TRBV6-2/TRBV6-3
size: many
D: -

CDR3: CASSDRGGGTDTQYF
DNA: TGTGCCAGCTCAGACCGCGGGGGCGGAACAGATACGCAGTATTTT
J: TRBJ2-3
V: TRBV7-3
size: many
D: -

CDR3: CAISGAGTAFFTAFF
DNA: TGTGCCATCAGTGGGGCCGGGACAGCATTCTTTACAGCTTTCTTT
J: TRBJ1-1
V: TRBV10-3
size: -
D: TRBD1

CDR3: CASSGTGTGVFDGYTF
DNA: TGTGCCAGCAGTGGTACCGGGACAGGGGTTTTCGACGGCTACACCTTC
J: TRBJ1-2
V: TRBV25-1
size: -
D: TRBD1

CDR3: CASSAFWGSNQPQHF
DNA: TGCGCCAGCAGCGCGTTTTGGGGCAGCAATCAGCCCCAGCATTTT
J: TRBJ1-5
V: TRBV5-1
size: few
D: -

CDR3: CASSPLSGGGLYEQYF
DNA: TGTGCCAGCAGTCCCCTTAGCGGGGGGGGATTATACGAGCAGTACTTC
J: TRBJ2-7
V: TRBV7-2
size: few
D: TRBD2